The 14 T cell receptor beta chains presented below share a single source sample, sequenced in a study of T cell repertoires in cytomegalovirus infection. In TCRdb, the reads were re-called with MiXCR into one record per CDR3 protein. The data hold some 600,000 distinct CDR3 sequences, with less than 25% observed a single time. The sequenced sample consisted of CD8+ T cells from PBMCs. The receptor source for this set is a human donor in good health (CMV status not recorded). Some clones in this sample may be carry-over from other donors' samples.

This clonotype showed up just a few times. The CDR3 DNA reads TGTGCCAGCAGATCGGCAGGGCTCTCCTACGAGCAGTACTTC. Its translation: CASRSAGLSYEQYF. The chain joins TRBV7-9 to TRBJ2-7; D is perhaps TRBD1 (5 bases). Germline V gene lookup returns CDR1 SEHNR and CDR2 FQNEAQ (reference sequence). With 6 bases removed from V and 0 bases from J, the gap between germline ends came to 12 bases. The CDR3 runs 14 residues.

The gene calls are TRBV28 and TRBJ2-1; 7 bases are shared with TRBD1. Germline V gives CDR1 MDHEN, CDR2 SYDVKM. V lost 1 base, J lost 7 bases, and 4 bases stayed unmatched. The CDR3 sequence is 14 residues long. In nucleotides, the CDR3 is TGTGCCAGCAGTTTATTTGACAGGGTTAATGAGCAGTTCTTC. Amino acids: CASSLFDRVNEQFF.

The CDR3, as DNA: TGTGCCAGCAGTTTAGTTCCGGGGGGGGCTGCAGATACGCAGTATTTT. This sequence encodes CASSLVPGGAADTQYF. V usage is TRBV27 and J usage is TRBJ2-3; 8 bases align to TRBD2. The CDR3 extends over 16 amino acids. V dropped 2 bases and J dropped 4; count of bases not matched to a gene: 8. The germline CDR1 and CDR2 sequences are MNHEY and SMNVEV (reference sequence).

The rearrangement uses TRBV5-5 and TRBJ2-2, with 10 positions matching TRBD2. Germline CDR1 reads SGHKS; CDR2 reads YYEKEE (reference sequence). The CDR3 spans 17 residues. Unmatched junction bases numbered 12, after V lost 3 bases and J lost 7 bases. In DNA form, the CDR3 reads TGTGCCAGCAGCTCGGAAGCGGGGGGGCCTTCGGTCGGGGAGCTGTTTTTT. The encoded protein is CASSSEAGGPSVGELFF. The full variable domain, in which reference TRBV5-5 and TRBJ2-2 provide the parts outside the CDR3, is DAGVTQSPTHLIKTRGQQVTLRCSPISGHKSVSWYQQVLGQGPQFIFQYYEKEERGRGNFPDRFSARQFPNYSSELNVNALLLGDSALYLCASSSEAGGPSVGELFFGEGSRLTVL.

The gene calls are TRBV12-3 or TRBV12-4 and TRBJ1-2; D is uncertain. The V and J ends lost 5 bases and 2 bases respectively, with 15 bases between them. This CDR3 spans 15 amino acids. This CDR3 is CASSPPLTGNYGYTF. The CDR3 DNA is TGTGCCAGCAGTCCTCCGCTAACTGGAAACTATGGCTACACCTTC.

Remarks on this clonotype: This may stem from a read error, because a much larger clone lies one nucleotide away. CDR3 sequence reads: CASWDTSYTEAFF. The CDR3 DNA reads as TGTGCCAGTTGGGACACTAGCTACACTGAAGCTTTCTTT. V gene TRBV19 combines with J gene TRBJ1-1; possibly TRBD1 for D (6 bases). The CDR3 spans 13 residues. Germline loops: CDR1 LNHDA, CDR2 SQIVND (reference sequence). Trimming removed 8 bases from V and 3 bases from J, with 13 bases in between.

CDR3 nucleotide sequence: TGTGCCAGCAGTGAAGAGCGGGGCGGCAGTAAGGCCCAGTACTTC. Amino acids: CASSEERGGSKAQYF. The rearrangement links TRBV28 to TRBJ2-5; 7 nucleotides match TRBD2. The ends lost 5 bases at V and 9 bases at J; junction bases unmatched: 15. Germline CDR1 reads MDHEN; CDR2 reads SYDVKM. The CDR3 runs 15 residues. Full variable domain (rest looked up from reference TRBV28 and TRBJ2-5): DVKVTQSSRYLVKRTGEKVFLECVQDMDHENMFWYRQDPGLGLRLIYFSYDVKMKEKGDIPEGYSVSREKKERFSLILESASTNQTSMYLCASSEERGGSKAQYFGPGTRLLVL.

This clonotype has ten or more counts. The genes are TRBV7-6 and TRBJ2-2; D is unresolved. The germline V gene encodes CDR1 SGHVS and CDR2 FNYEAQ. This CDR3 contains 15 residues. V was clipped by 8 bases and J by 1 base, with 14 bases between them. The chain's CDR3 is CASQWGWKNTGELFF. As DNA, the CDR3 is TGTGCCAGCCAGTGGGGATGGAAGAACACCGGGGAGCTGTTTTTT.

The sample holds a few counts of this clonotype. The chain couples TRBV28 to TRBJ1-4; D remains ambiguous. The CDR3 totals 14 residues. Trimming pared 5 bases from V and 8 bases from J, leaving 15 bases between. Germline-derived CDR1 and CDR2 are MDHEN and SYDVKM. The chain's CDR3 is CASSNSVLREKLFF. Written as DNA, the CDR3 is TGTGCCAGCAGTAATTCGGTCTTAAGGGAAAAACTGTTTTTT.

This clonotype was observed a few times. This sequence joins TRBV27 and TRBJ2-7; unclear D gene. The CDR3 covers 15 residues. Germline V gene lookup returns CDR1 MNHEY and CDR2 SMNVEV (reference sequence). V lost 5 bases and J 4 bases, leaving 18 bases between the germline ends. The CDR3 region has the DNA TGTGCCAGCAGTACCTACGAGGACGGTCTGTACGAGCAGTACTTC. This translates into CASSTYEDGLYEQYF.

About this clonotype itself: One base away lies a much larger clone, so this may be a sequencing read error. The chain is built from TRBV28 and TRBJ2-5; 8 nucleotides align to TRBD1. CDR3 length equals 13 residues. Germline lookup yields CDR1 MDHEN and CDR2 SYDVKM. CDR3 in amino acids: CTTPDREEETQYF. CDR3 DNA: TGTACCACGCCGGACAGGGAGGAGGAGACCCAGTACTTC.

This clonotype was picked up many times. The chain combines TRBV7-6 with TRBJ1-6; 7 positions agree with TRBD1. This CDR3 spans 14 amino acids. Germline assignment: CDR1 SGHVS and CDR2 FNYEAQ. The ends lost 5 bases at V and 6 bases at J; junction bases unmatched: 4. CDR3 region: CASSPQGLNSPLHF. Written as DNA, the CDR3 is TGTGCCAGCAGCCCACAGGGGCTTAATTCACCCCTCCACTTT.

The chain carries TRBV2 and TRBJ1-2; D possibly corresponds to TRBD1 (5 bases). V lost 3 bases, J lost 8 bases, and 31 bases lay in between. The CDR3 length is 19 residues. CDR1 is SNHLY, CDR2 FYNNEI, per germline. The CDR3 loop reads CASSDLGRDLLNYGYGYTF. The CDR3 nucleotides are TGTGCCAGCAGTGACCTTGGACGGGACCTTCTTAACTATGGCTACGGCTACACCTTC.

Note on this clonotype: One base away lies a much larger clone, so this may be a sequencing read error. A read error is likely, as this CDR3 ends without the conserved phenylalanine or tryptophan. V gene TRBV7-9 combines with J gene TRBJ2-5; TRBD2 aligns across 7 bases. V lost 10 bases, J lost 3 bases, and 8 bases stayed unmatched. The CDR3 covers 13 residues. Looked up from germline, CDR1 is SEHNR and CDR2 is FQNEAQ (reference sequence). The CDR3 sequence is CATLRDYEETQYL. DNA of the CDR3: TGTGCCACCCTTCGGGACTATGAAGAGACCCAGTACCTC.